The clone carrying this T cell receptor (beta chain) was seen once. The data derive from a study of blood T cell repertoires in COVID-19. Assay used: immunoSEQ multiplex PCR; TCRdb lists only in-frame clones, some missing. This sample yields approximately 290,000 clones, of which 75% to 95% are seen a single time; roughly 1.1% belongs to the top ten. Sequencing was carried out using PBMCs or T cells enriched from blood (not recorded which). The clonotype comes from a woman in her 30s who had recovered from COVID-19.

The CDR3 region is CASSLLAPSTGELFF. CDR3 DNA sequence: TGTGCCAGCAGCCTACTAGCGCCAAGCACCGGGGAGCTGTTTTTT. J is TRBJ2-2 and V is TRBV2, with 7 nucleotides matching TRBD2. The V gene end was trimmed by 6 bases and the J gene end by 4 bases; junction bases not matched to a gene: 8. Germline CDR1 is SNHLY and CDR2 is FYNNEI. This CDR3 is built from 15 residues.